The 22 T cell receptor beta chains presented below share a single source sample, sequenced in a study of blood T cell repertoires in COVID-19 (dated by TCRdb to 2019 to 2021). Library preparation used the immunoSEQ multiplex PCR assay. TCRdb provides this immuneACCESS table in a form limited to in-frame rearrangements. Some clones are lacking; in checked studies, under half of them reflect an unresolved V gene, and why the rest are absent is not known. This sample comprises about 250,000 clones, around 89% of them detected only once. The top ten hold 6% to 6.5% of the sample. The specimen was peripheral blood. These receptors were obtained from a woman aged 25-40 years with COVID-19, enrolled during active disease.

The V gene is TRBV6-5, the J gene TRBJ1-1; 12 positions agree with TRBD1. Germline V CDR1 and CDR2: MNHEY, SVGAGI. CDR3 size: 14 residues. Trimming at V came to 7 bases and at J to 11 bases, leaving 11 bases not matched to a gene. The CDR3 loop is CASTTRDRGRSAFF. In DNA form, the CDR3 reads TGTGCCAGCACGACCCGGGACAGGGGGCGTAGTGCTTTCTTT.

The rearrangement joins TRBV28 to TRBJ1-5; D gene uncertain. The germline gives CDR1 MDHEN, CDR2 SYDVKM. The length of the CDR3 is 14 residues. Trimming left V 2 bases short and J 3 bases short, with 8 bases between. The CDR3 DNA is TGTGCCAGCAGTTTACGACGGGACAATCAGCCCCAGCATTTT. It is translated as CASSLRRDNQPQHF.

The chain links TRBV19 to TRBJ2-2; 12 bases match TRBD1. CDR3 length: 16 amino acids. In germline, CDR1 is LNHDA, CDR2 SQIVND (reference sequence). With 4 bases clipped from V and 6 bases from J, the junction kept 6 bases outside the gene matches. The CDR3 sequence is CASSTRDRGRPGELFF. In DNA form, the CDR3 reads TGTGCCAGTAGTACCCGGGACAGGGGGCGGCCCGGGGAGCTGTTTTTT.

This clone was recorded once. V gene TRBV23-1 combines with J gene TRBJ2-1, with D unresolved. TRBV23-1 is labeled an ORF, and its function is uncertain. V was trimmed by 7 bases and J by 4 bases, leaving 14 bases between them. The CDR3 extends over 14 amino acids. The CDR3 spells CASTPAQIYNEQFF. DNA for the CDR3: TGCGCCAGCACCCCGGCACAGATTTACAATGAGCAGTTCTTC.

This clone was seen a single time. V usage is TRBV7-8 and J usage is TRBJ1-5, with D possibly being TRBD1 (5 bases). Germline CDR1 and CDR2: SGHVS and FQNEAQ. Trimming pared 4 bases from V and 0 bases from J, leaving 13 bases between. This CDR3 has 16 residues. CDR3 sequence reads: CASSSAGGISNQPQHF. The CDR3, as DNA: TGTGCCAGCAGCTCAGCGGGGGGAATTAGCAATCAGCCCCAGCATTTT. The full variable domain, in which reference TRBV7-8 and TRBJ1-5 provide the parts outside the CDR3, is GAGVSQSPRYKVAKRGQDVALRCDPISGHVSLFWYQQALGQGPEFLTYFQNEAQLDKSGLPSDRFFAERPEGSVSTLKIQRTQQEDSAVYLCASSSAGGISNQPQHFGDGTRLSIL.

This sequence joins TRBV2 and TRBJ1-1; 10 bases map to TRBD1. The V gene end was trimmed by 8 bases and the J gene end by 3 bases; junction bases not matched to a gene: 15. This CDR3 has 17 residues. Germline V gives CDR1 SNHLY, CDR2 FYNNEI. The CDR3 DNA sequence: TGTGCCAGCTTGCGGACAGGGGGAATGGGGGTAGACACTGAAGCTTTCTTT. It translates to CASLRTGGMGVDTEAFF.

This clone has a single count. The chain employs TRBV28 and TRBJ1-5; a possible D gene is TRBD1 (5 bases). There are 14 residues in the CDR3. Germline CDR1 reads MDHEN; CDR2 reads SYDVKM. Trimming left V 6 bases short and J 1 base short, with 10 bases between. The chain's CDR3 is CASRGQGSNQPQHF. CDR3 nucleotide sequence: TGTGCCAGCAGGGGGCAAGGGAGCAATCAGCCCCAGCATTTT.

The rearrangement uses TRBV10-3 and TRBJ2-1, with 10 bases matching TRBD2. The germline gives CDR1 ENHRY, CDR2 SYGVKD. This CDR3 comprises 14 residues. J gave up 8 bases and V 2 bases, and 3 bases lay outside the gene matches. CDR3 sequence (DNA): TGTGCCATCAGTGAGACTAGCGGGATCGATGAGCAGTTCTTC. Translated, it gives CAISETSGIDEQFF.

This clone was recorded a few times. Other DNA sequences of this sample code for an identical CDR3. CDR3 nucleotide sequence: TGCGCCAGCAGCTGGGGGGACAGGGACTATGGCTACACCTTC. Protein product: CASSWGDRDYGYTF. The chain employs TRBV5-1 and TRBJ1-2, with TRBD1 matching 9 bases. From germline, CDR1 is SGHRS and CDR2 YFSETQ. V shed 3 bases, J shed 3 bases, and the junction held 3 bases outside the gene matches. The CDR3 is made up of 14 amino acids.

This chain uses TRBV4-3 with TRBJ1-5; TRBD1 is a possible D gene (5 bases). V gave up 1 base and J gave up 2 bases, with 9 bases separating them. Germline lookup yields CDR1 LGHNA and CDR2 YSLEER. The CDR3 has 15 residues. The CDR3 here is CASSQGQGGNQPQHF. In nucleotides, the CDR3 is TGCGCCAGCAGCCAAGGTCAGGGTGGCAATCAGCCCCAGCATTTT.

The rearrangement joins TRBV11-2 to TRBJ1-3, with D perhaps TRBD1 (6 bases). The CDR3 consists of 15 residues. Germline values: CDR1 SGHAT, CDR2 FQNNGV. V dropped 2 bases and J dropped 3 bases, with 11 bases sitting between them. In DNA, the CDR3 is TGTGCCAGCAGCTTAACGACAGGTGATGGAAACACCATATATTTT. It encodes CASSLTTGDGNTIYF.

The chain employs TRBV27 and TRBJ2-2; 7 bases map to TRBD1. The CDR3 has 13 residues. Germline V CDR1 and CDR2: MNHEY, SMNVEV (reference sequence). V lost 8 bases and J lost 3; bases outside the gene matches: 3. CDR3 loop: CASPQGYTGELFF. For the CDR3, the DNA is TGTGCCAGCCCACAGGGGTACACCGGGGAGCTGTTTTTT.

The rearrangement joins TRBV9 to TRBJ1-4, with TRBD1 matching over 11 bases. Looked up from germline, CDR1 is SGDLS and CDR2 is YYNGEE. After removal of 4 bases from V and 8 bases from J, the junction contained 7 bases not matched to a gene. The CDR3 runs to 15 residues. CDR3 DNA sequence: TGTGCCAGCAGCCCACGGGGACAGGGGGGCGAAAAACTGTTTTTT. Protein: CASSPRGQGGEKLFF. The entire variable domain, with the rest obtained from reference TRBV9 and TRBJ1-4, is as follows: DSGVTQTPKHLITATGQRVTLRCSPRSGDLSVYWYQQSLDQGLQFLIQYYNGEERAKGNILERFSAQQFPDLHSELNLSSLELGDSALYFCASSPRGQGGEKLFFGSGTQLSVL.

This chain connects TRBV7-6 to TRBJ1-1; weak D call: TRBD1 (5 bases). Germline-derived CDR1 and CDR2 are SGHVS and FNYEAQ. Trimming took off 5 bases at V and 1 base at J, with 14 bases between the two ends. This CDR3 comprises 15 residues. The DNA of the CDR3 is TGTGCCAGCAGCGCCCACGGGACTTCGAACACTGAAGCTTTCTTT. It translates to CASSAHGTSNTEAFF.

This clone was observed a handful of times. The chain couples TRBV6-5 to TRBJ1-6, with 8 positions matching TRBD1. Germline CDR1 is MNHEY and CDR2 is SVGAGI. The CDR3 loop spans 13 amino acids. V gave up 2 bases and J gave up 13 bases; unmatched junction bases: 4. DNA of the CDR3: TGTGCCAGCAGTTACGGGACAGGAAAGCCCCTCCACTTT. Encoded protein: CASSYGTGKPLHF.

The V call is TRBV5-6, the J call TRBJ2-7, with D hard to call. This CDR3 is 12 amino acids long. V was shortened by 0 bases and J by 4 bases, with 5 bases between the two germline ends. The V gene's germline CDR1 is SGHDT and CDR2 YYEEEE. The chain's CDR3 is CASSLGAYEQYV. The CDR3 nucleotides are TGTGCCAGCAGCTTGGGGGCGTACGAGCAGTACGTC.

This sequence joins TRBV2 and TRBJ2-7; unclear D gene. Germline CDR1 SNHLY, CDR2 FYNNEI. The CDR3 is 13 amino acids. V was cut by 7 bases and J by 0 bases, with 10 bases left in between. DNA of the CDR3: TGTGCCAGCAACGAGGTTTTCTCCTACGAGCAGTACTTC. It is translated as CASNEVFSYEQYF.

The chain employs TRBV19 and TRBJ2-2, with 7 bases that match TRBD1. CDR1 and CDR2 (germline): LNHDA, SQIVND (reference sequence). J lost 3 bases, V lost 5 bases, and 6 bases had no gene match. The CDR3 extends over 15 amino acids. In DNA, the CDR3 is TGTGCCAGTAGTTCAGGGGGAGTTGACACCGGGGAGCTGTTTTTT. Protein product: CASSSGGVDTGELFF. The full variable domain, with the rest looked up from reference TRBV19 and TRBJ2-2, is DGGITQSPKYLFRKEGQNVTLSCEQNLNHDAMYWYRQDPGQGLRLIYYSQIVNDFQKGDIAEGYSVSREKKESFPLTVTSAQKNPTAFYLCASSSGGVDTGELFFGEGSRLTVL.

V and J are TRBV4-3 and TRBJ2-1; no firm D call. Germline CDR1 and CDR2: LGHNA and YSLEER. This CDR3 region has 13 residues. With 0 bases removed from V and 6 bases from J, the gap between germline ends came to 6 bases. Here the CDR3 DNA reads TGCGCCAGCAGCCAAGATCTCGGCAATGAGCAGTTCTTC. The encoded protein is CASSQDLGNEQFF.

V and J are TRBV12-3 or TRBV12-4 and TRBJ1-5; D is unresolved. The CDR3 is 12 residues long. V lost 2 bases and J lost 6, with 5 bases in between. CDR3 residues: CASSLWSQPQHF. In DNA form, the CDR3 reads TGTGCCAGCAGTTTATGGAGTCAGCCCCAGCATTTT.

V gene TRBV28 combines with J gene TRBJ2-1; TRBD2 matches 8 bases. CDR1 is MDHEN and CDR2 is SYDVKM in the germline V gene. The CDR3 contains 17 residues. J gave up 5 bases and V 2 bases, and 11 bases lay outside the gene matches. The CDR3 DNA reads TGTGCCAGCAGTTTACGTGGACTAGCCCGGGGGGACAATGAGCAGTTCTTC. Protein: CASSLRGLARGDNEQFF.

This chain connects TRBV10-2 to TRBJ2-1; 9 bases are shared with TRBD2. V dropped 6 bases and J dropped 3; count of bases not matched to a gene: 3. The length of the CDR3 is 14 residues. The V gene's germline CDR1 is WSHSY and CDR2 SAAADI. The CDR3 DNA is TGCGCCAGCAGAAGGACTAGCGACTACAATGAGCAGTTCTTC. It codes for CASRRTSDYNEQFF.